These 23 T cell receptor beta chains came from one sample sequenced in a study of blood T cell repertoires in COVID-19. Only in-frame clones appear in the TCRdb table, and some are missing; sequencing was by immunoSEQ multiplex PCR. There are over 350,000 clones in the sample; roughly 88% occur only once, and over 0.9% lies in the top ten. Material: PBMCs or T cells enriched from blood (not recorded which). These receptors were taken from a woman in her thirties with acute COVID-19.

CDR3 DNA: TGCGCCAGCACCGTGCCGCAGGGAACCTTTACCTACGAGCAGTACTTC. Residues: CASTVPQGTFTYEQYF. The chain recombines TRBV10-1 with TRBJ2-7; TRBD1 might be the D (5 bases). Germline V gene sequence: CDR1 WNHNN, CDR2 SYGVQD (reference sequence). The CDR3 loop spans 16 amino acids. The germline V and J ends were trimmed by 7 bases and 2 bases, with 21 bases remaining between them.

The chain has TRBV24-1 and TRBJ1-3, with D unclear. In germline, CDR1 is KGHDR, CDR2 SFDVKD. The CDR3 sequence is 20 residues long. Trimming took 7 bases from V and 0 from J, leaving 27 bases between them. DNA for the CDR3: TGTGCCACCAGCCCAAGCTCCGCACTGCCCGCCCCAAGCTCTGGAAACACCATATATTTT. It specifies CATSPSSALPAPSSGNTIYF.

The chain is built from TRBV5-1 and TRBJ2-5, with 8 bases identical to TRBD2. The J segment lost 5 bases and the V segment lost 0 bases, leaving 6 bases of the junction unmatched. The CDR3 totals 15 residues. Germline CDR1 is SGHRS and CDR2 is YFSETQ. The CDR3 sequence is CASSLGPGGLETQYF. CDR3 sequence (DNA): TGCGCCAGCAGCTTGGGGCCGGGAGGGCTGGAGACCCAGTACTTC. The entire variable domain, with the rest obtained from reference TRBV5-1 and TRBJ2-5, is as follows: KAGVTQTPRYLIKTRGQQVTLSCSPISGHRSVSWYQQTPGQGLQFLFEYFSETQRNKGNFPGRFSGRQFSNSRSEMNVSTLELGDSALYLCASSLGPGGLETQYFGPGTRLLVL.

This clone appeared a single time. The chain employs TRBV27 and TRBJ1-4, with 8 nucleotides matching TRBD1. V dropped 4 bases and J dropped 5; count of bases not matched to a gene: 3. Germline V gene sequence: CDR1 MNHEY, CDR2 SMNVEV (reference sequence). This CDR3 is built from 14 residues. As DNA, the CDR3 is TGTGCCAGCAGTTCCAGGGGGCGAAATGAAAAACTGTTTTTT. Translated: CASSSRGRNEKLFF.

This chain joins TRBV4-3 and TRBJ2-2; 11 nucleotides match TRBD2. CDR3 length equals 17 residues. CDR1 and CDR2 (germline): LGHNA, YSLEER. Losses at the gene ends were 1 base for V and 4 bases for J; bases not matched to a gene: 5. The CDR3 sequence: CASSQVLAGGFTGELFF. The CDR3 DNA sequence: TGCGCCAGCAGCCAAGTCCTAGCGGGGGGTTTCACCGGGGAGCTGTTTTTT.

V gene TRBV30 combines with J gene TRBJ1-1; tentative D call: TRBD1 (5 bases). CDR1 is GTSNPN, CDR2 SVGIG, per germline (reference sequence). The CDR3 length is 13 residues. V lost 0 bases and J lost 5, with 10 bases in between. CDR3 protein: CAWSVLKGTEAFF. The CDR3 nucleotides are TGTGCCTGGAGTGTACTGAAGGGGACTGAAGCTTTCTTT.

The rearrangement uses TRBV3-1 (or the pseudogene TRBV3-2) and TRBJ1-2, with 9 bases that match TRBD1. The CDR3 runs to 16 residues. J lost 4 bases, V lost 3 bases, and 9 bases had no gene match. The germline gives CDR1 LGHDT, CDR2 YNNKEL (reference sequence). The CDR3 sequence: CASSHRDREEVYGYTF. CDR3 DNA sequence: TGTGCCAGCAGCCATAGGGACAGGGAAGAGGTCTATGGCTACACCTTC.

V usage is TRBV14 and J usage is TRBJ1-1; D perhaps matches TRBD1 (6 bases). There are 15 residues in the CDR3. The V end lost 4 bases, the J end lost 3 bases, and 15 bases lay between the germline ends. Germline loops: CDR1 SGHDN, CDR2 FVKESK. In DNA form, the CDR3 reads TGTGCCAGCAGCCTACAGGGAGTTCATTACACTGAAGCTTTCTTT. This translates into CASSLQGVHYTEAFF.

V and J are TRBV29-1 and TRBJ2-7, with 7 nucleotides matching TRBD1. Germline V lookup: CDR1 SQVTM, CDR2 ANQGSEA. The CDR3 is made up of 15 amino acids. Unmatched junction bases numbered 9, after V lost 3 bases and J lost 1 base. CDR3 sequence: CSVDARHRGSYEQYF. The CDR3 nucleotides are TGCAGCGTTGACGCGCGCCACAGGGGTTCCTACGAGCAGTACTTC.

The sample holds a few counts of this clone. The chain carries TRBV7-5 and TRBJ2-3; the table names TRBD2, a call not compared with the DNA. TRBV7-5 constitutes a pseudogene. The CDR3 has 18 amino acids. CDR3 in amino acids: CVRSNLGLAGGRTDTQYF. CDR3 DNA: TGTGTCAGAAGCAATCTTGGACTAGCGGGGGGCCGCACAGATACGCAGTATTTT.

This chain uses TRBV7-2 with TRBJ2-7, with 8 bases identical to TRBD2. Losses at the gene ends were 0 bases for V and 2 bases for J; bases not matched to a gene: 3. Germline V CDR1 and CDR2: SGHTA, FQGNSA. This CDR3 region has 15 residues. CDR3 amino acids: CASSLARGVTYEQYF. CDR3 DNA: TGTGCCAGCAGCTTAGCGCGGGGGGTTACCTACGAGCAGTACTTC. Drawing the rest from reference TRBV7-2 and TRBJ2-7, the complete variable domain is GAGVSQSPSNKVTEKGKDVELRCDPISGHTALYWYRQSLGQGLEFLIYFQGNSAPDKSGLPSDRFSAERTGGSVSTLTIQRTQQEDSAVYLCASSLARGVTYEQYFGPGTRLTVT.

This CDR3 reads CASSGSIGTEAFF. The CDR3 region has the DNA TGTGCCTCCTCGGGGTCCATCGGGACTGAAGCTTTCTTT. V and J are TRBV19 and TRBJ1-1; D is ambiguous. Germline values: CDR1 LNHDA, CDR2 SQIVND (reference sequence). CDR3 length: 13 residues. Trimming took off 11 bases at V and 5 bases at J, with 18 bases between the two ends.

The rearrangement links TRBV5-1 to TRBJ2-7; TRBD1 matches at 7 bases. Germline assignment: CDR1 SGHRS and CDR2 YFSETQ. V shed 2 bases, J shed 2 bases, and the junction held 13 bases outside the gene matches. The CDR3 length is 17 residues. DNA for the CDR3: TGCGCCAGCAGCTTAGTTGATAGGACAGGTGTTCCCTACGAGCAGTACTTC. Amino acid sequence: CASSLVDRTGVPYEQYF.

V usage is TRBV27 and J usage is TRBJ1-3; D unclear. Trimming removed 8 bases at V and 4 bases at J, with 21 bases between. CDR1 and CDR2 from the germline V gene are MNHEY and SMNVEV (reference sequence). CDR3 length: 16 amino acids. The CDR3 region is CASGKLGGVKGNTIYF. The CDR3 DNA follows: TGTGCCAGCGGAAAACTAGGAGGAGTAAAAGGAAACACCATATATTTT.

The chain is built from TRBV6-6 and TRBJ1-4; TRBD1 aligns across 8 bases. The CDR3 spans 12 residues. The germline V gene encodes CDR1 MNHNY and CDR2 SVGAGI (reference sequence). V gave up 5 bases and J gave up 15 bases; unmatched junction bases: 8. CDR3 region: CASSLGQGDVFF. The CDR3 DNA sequence: TGTGCCAGCAGTCTCGGACAGGGAGACGTGTTTTTT.

The genes are TRBV30 and TRBJ2-1; D possibly corresponds to TRBD1 (6 bases). The CDR3 spans 13 residues. Germline CDR1 GTSNPN, CDR2 SVGIG (reference sequence). Trimming shortened V by 0 bases and J by 10 bases, and 13 bases separated the two germline ends. Written as DNA, the CDR3 is TGTGCCTGGAGTGTAGTACAGGGCCGAGAGCAGTTCTTC. It yields the protein CAWSVVQGREQFF.

The chain has TRBV24-1 and TRBJ2-2; D call uncertain. CDR1 is KGHDR, CDR2 SFDVKD, per germline. The CDR3 sequence is 16 residues long. Trimming cost V 3 bases and J 0 bases, with 10 bases left between them. The CDR3 nucleotides are TGTGCCACCAGTGATCAGCAGGAAACGAACACCGGGGAGCTGTTTTTT. This translates into CATSDQQETNTGELFF.

The chain joins TRBV19 to TRBJ2-1; 10 bases are shared with TRBD2. Per germline, CDR1 LNHDA and CDR2 SQIVND (reference sequence). The V and J ends lost 10 bases and 2 bases, in that order; junction bases with no gene match: 2. The CDR3 is 13 amino acids. CDR3 protein: CATLAGAYNEQFF. The CDR3 coding sequence is TGTGCCACGCTAGCGGGGGCCTACAATGAGCAGTTCTTC.

The rearrangement uses TRBV5-1 and TRBJ1-1; TRBD1 matches at 7 bases. V lost 2 bases to trimming and J lost 5 bases; unmatched junction nucleotides: 9. Germline V gene data show CDR1 as SGHRS and CDR2 as YFSETQ. This CDR3 has 15 amino acids. As DNA, the CDR3 is TGCGCCAGCAGCTTAGCAACTCAGGGGGATACTGAAGCTTTCTTT. This gives the protein CASSLATQGDTEAFF. Full variable domain (remainder filled in from reference TRBV5-1 and TRBJ1-1): KAGVTQTPRYLIKTRGQQVTLSCSPISGHRSVSWYQQTPGQGLQFLFEYFSETQRNKGNFPGRFSGRQFSNSRSEMNVSTLELGDSALYLCASSLATQGDTEAFFGQGTRLTVV.

The chain is built from TRBV3-1 (or the pseudogene TRBV3-2) and TRBJ2-7, with 9 nucleotides matching TRBD1. The length of the CDR3 is 16 residues. Germline CDR1 and CDR2: LGHDT and YNNKEL (reference sequence). V lost 2 bases to trimming and J lost 2 bases; unmatched junction nucleotides: 7. CDR3: CASSQTGTGTPYEQYF. The CDR3 DNA is TGTGCCAGCAGCCAAACCGGGACAGGGACTCCCTACGAGCAGTACTTC.

V is TRBV6-6 and J is TRBJ1-6; D unclear. Germline loops: CDR1 MNHNY, CDR2 SVGAGI (reference sequence). Trimming cost V 2 bases and J 7 bases, with 9 bases left between them. CDR3 length: 14 residues. Here the CDR3 reads CASSYRTGNSPLHF. The DNA for the CDR3 is TGTGCCAGCAGTTACAGGACGGGGAATTCACCCCTCCACTTT.

The V gene is TRBV9, the J gene TRBJ1-2; TRBD1 matches 8 bases. The CDR3 sequence is 15 residues long. Germline V gives CDR1 SGDLS, CDR2 YYNGEE. Losses at the gene ends were 3 bases for V and 2 bases for J; bases not matched to a gene: 6. CDR3 sequence (DNA): TGTGCCAGCAGCGCGAGGGACAGGTTCAACTATGGCTACACCTTC. This gives the protein CASSARDRFNYGYTF.

This chain connects TRBV4-1 to TRBJ1-4; TRBD1 aligns across 7 bases. Germline V gene sequence: CDR1 MGHRA, CDR2 YSYEKL. V shed 4 bases, J shed 13 bases, and the junction held 9 bases outside the gene matches. This CDR3 is built from 13 residues. CDR3 sequence: CASSPSTGDGLFF. The CDR3 DNA reads as TGCGCCAGCAGCCCTTCTACAGGGGATGGACTGTTTTTT.